The 14 T cell receptor beta chains below all came from one sample that was sequenced in a study of tumor and adjacent non-tumor tissue in lung cancer. RNA was extracted from bulk tissue without any cell sorting. Three rounds of nested PCR, following a modified ARM-PCR protocol, produced the TCRbeta library. TCRdb fed the multiplex PCR reads into MiXCR, producing one record per CDR3 protein. Of under 250,000 distinct CDR3 sequences detected, about 76% appear once; the ten largest clones hold 25%. The source material was lung tumor tissue. The receptor source for this set is a man in his sixties with non-small cell lung cancer.

V gene TRBV30 combines with J gene TRBJ2-3, with TRBD1 as a possible D gene (5 bases). The CDR3 is 12 residues long. The germline V gene encodes CDR1 GTSNPN and CDR2 SVGIG (reference sequence). V was cut by 8 bases and J by 1 base, with 10 bases left in between. CDR3 sequence (DNA): TGTGCCCGGACCAGGGGCACAGATACGCAGTATTTT. Translation: CARTRGTDTQYF.

This clonotype was counted only a few times. This rearrangement joins TRBV5-4 to TRBJ2-6; D unclear. V dropped 0 bases and J dropped 0 bases, with 4 bases sitting between them. The V gene's germline CDR1 is SGHNT and CDR2 YYREEE (reference sequence). This CDR3 region has 15 residues. The CDR3: CASSLGGSGANVLTF. As DNA, the CDR3 is TGTGCCAGCAGCTTGGGGGGCTCTGGGGCCAACGTCCTGACTTTC.

On this clonotype itself: A read error may be the cause here, since a much bigger clone is one base away. This rearrangement joins TRBV5-6 to TRBJ1-2; D call uncertain. The CDR3 spans 13 residues. Germline CDR1 SGHDT, CDR2 YYEEEE. Written as DNA, the CDR3 is TGTGCCAGCAGCTTATGGGCAGGCTATGGCTACAGCTTC. Translation: CASSLWAGYGYSF.

As for this clonotype: A read error may produce the germline difference seen at one junction end. The chain couples TRBV6-5 to TRBJ2-1, with D tentatively TRBD1 (6 bases). From germline, CDR1 is MNHEY and CDR2 SVGAGI. This CDR3 has 14 residues. In DNA form, the CDR3 reads TGTGCCAGCCGAGGGGGAATACTTTACAATGTGCAGTTCTTC. As protein: CASRGGILYNVQFF.

The V and J genes are TRBV11-2 and TRBJ1-2, with no clear D. This CDR3 has 15 residues. The germline gives CDR1 SGHAT, CDR2 FQNNGV. V lost 1 base and J 2 bases, leaving 11 bases between the germline ends. CDR3 loop: CASSLGAEINYGYTF. CDR3 bases: TGTGCCAGCAGCTTAGGTGCGGAGATAAACTATGGCTACACCTTC.

For the CDR3, the DNA is TGTGCCAGCAGTTCCAGCCCCTCGAACAACCTTCTCGAGACCCAGTACTTC. Amino acid sequence: CASSSSPSNNLLETQYF. The chain uses TRBV11-2 and TRBJ2-5; no firm D call. Trimming took 6 bases from V and 5 from J, leaving 25 bases between them. The germline CDR1 and CDR2 sequences are SGHAT and FQNNGV. The CDR3 contains 17 residues.

At least ten counts were recorded for this clonotype. The chain combines TRBV20-1 with TRBJ2-1; 13 bases map to TRBD2. The CDR3 sequence is 15 residues long. V was clipped by 5 bases and J by 9 bases; unmatched bases: 10. Germline CDR1 reads DFQATT; CDR2 reads SNEGSKA (reference sequence). Here the CDR3 DNA reads TGCAGTGCTTTGGGACTAGCGGGGCCGAGGAGTGAGCAGTTCTTC. Translation gives CSALGLAGPRSEQFF.

To note about this clonotype: This likely comes from a read error, as the CDR3 has no conserved phenylalanine or tryptophan at its end. The chain couples TRBV4-3 to TRBJ2-7; TRBD2 aligns across 7 bases. The CDR3 is made up of 15 amino acids. The junction had 13 bases not matched to a gene; V was cut back by 4 bases and J by 7 bases. Germline CDR1 and CDR2: LGHNA and YSLEER. The CDR3 region has the DNA TGCGCCAGCAGCCCCGGACTAGGAGGGTACTATGAGCAGTACCTC. Its protein is CASSPGLGGYYEQYL.

V usage is TRBV28 and J usage is TRBJ1-4, with D maybe TRBD1 (6 bases). V lost 2 bases to trimming and J lost 4 bases, with 8 bases between them. The CDR3 contains 14 residues. In germline, CDR1 is MDHEN, CDR2 SYDVKM. The CDR3 DNA is TGTGCCAGCAGTTTAGGGGGCCTTAATGAAAAACTGTTTTTT. It translates to CASSLGGLNEKLFF.

This clonotype was detected a few times. V usage is TRBV11-1 and J usage is TRBJ2-4; 9 nucleotides match TRBD1. Germline V gene data show CDR1 as SGHAT and CDR2 as FQDESV (reference sequence). CDR3 length equals 15 residues. After removal of 5 bases from V and 7 bases from J, the junction contained 9 bases not matched to a gene. DNA for the CDR3: TGTGCCAGCAGCGGTCCGGGGGACAGGGTGAACATTCAGTACTTC. Translating gives CASSGPGDRVNIQYF.

As concerns this clonotype: One base away lies a much larger clone, so this may be a sequencing read error. This rearrangement joins TRBV5-1 to TRBJ2-1; weak D call: TRBD2 (6 bases). Germline V gene sequence: CDR1 SGHRS, CDR2 YFSETQ. This CDR3 contains 15 residues. This CDR3 is CVSSPTSGTVPEQFF. CDR3 sequence (DNA): TGCGTCAGCAGCCCTACCTCCGGGACTGTTCCTGAGCAGTTCTTC.

A word on this clonotype: A junction end diverges from the germline sequence, so it may reflect a read error. J is TRBJ2-6 and V is TRBV11-2; TRBD1 matches at 7 bases. This CDR3 comprises 19 residues. Germline V lookup: CDR1 SGHAT, CDR2 FQNNGV. CDR3: CASSLVPKDRPFGANVLIF. The CDR3 DNA sequence: TGTGCCAGCAGCTTAGTTCCAAAGGACAGGCCCTTTGGGGCTAACGTCCTGATTTTC.

Concerning this clonotype: The missing conserved phenylalanine or tryptophan at the end of this CDR3 makes a read error likely. J is TRBJ2-7 and V is TRBV19; 11 positions match TRBD1. After removal of 4 bases from V and 3 bases from J, the junction contained 5 bases not matched to a gene. CDR1 and CDR2 from the germline V gene are LNHDA and SQIVND (reference sequence). This CDR3 contains 15 residues. The CDR3 protein is CASSTGTGGNYEQYI. For the CDR3, the DNA is TGTGCCAGTAGTACGGGGACAGGGGGGAACTACGAGCAGTACATC.

As to this clonotype: Lacking the conserved final phenylalanine or tryptophan, this CDR3 likely reflects a read error. V is TRBV4-1 and J is TRBJ2-7; TRBD2 aligns across 9 bases. There are 20 residues in the CDR3. Trimming took 1 base from V and 0 from J; bases not matched to a gene: 16. Germline CDR1 MGHRA, CDR2 YSYEKL. CDR3 region: CASSQVFRISGSSSSYEQYI. Written as DNA, the CDR3 is TGCGCCAGCAGCCAAGTTTTTCGAATTAGCGGGAGCTCAAGCTCCTACGAGCAGTACATC.